The clone carrying this TCR beta chain was picked up many times. Its antigen is unidentified. These data come from a study of Graves' ophthalmopathy and Graves' hyperthyroidism. Whole-study results and caveats: A 13-signature model separated ophthalmopathy from stable hyperthyroidism, 85% to 90% sensitivity, 81.08% specificity.

Amplification of TCR beta CDR3 regions used RNA transcripts. The first-round RT-PCR employed HTBI primers together with the Qiagen OneStep RT-PCR kit. A multiplex PCR was then performed as the second round. TCRdb independently ran MiXCR on the multiplex PCR reads; one entry per CDR3 protein. The sample contains some 1.1 million distinct CDR3 sequences, roughly two fifths of which appear only once. V was trimmed by 3 bases and J by 5 bases, leaving 11 bases between them. Germline-derived CDR1 and CDR2 are SGHTA and FQGNSA. There are 13 residues in the CDR3. The authors diagnosed from clinical symptoms, serum thyroxine, TRAb, thyroid ultrasound and orbital computed tomography.

The TCR sequence derives from an adult man with Graves' hyperthyroidism. The sample consisted of peripheral blood or thyroid tissue (not recorded which). The chain links TRBV7-2 to TRBJ2-7, with a weak D call TRBD1 (5 bases). Written as DNA, the CDR3 is TGTGCCAGCAGCTTGCAAGGGGTCCACGAGCAGTACTTC. Translating gives CASSLQGVHEQYF. Based on the CDR3 plus reference TRBV7-2 and TRBJ2-7, the full variable domain is GAGVSQSPSNKVTEKGKDVELRCDPISGHTALYWYRQSLGQGLEFLIYFQGNSAPDKSGLPSDRFSAERTGGSVSTLTIQRTQQEDSAVYLCASSLQGVHEQYFGPGTRLTVT.